This T cell receptor (beta chain) comes out of a study of cytomegalovirus exposure and HLA in healthy donors. The table came from immunoSEQ multiplex PCR; TCRdb's copy has only in-frame clones and leaves some out. The table shows around 160,000 clones, with approximately 88% occurring only once. The CDR3 length is 15 residues. Per germline, CDR1 SGHVS and CDR2 FNYEAQ. The ends lost 1 base at V and 4 bases at J; junction bases unmatched: 2. V gene TRBV7-6 combines with J gene TRBJ1-1, with 11 bases identical to TRBD1. The specimen was PBMCs. This TCR came from a man younger than 45 in good health and CMV-seropositive. The CDR3 DNA reads as TGTGCCAGCAGCTTAGGAGGGACAGGGGGCACTGAAGCTTTCTTT. Encoded protein: CASSLGGTGGTEAFF.